The clone carrying this T cell receptor (beta chain) was counted ten times or more. Antigen: not known. A quantitative 5'-RACE method, one with molecular barcodes, was used to make TCR beta libraries. TCRdb redid the calling of the 5' RACE reads with MiXCR, one entry per CDR3 protein. The sample holds about 9,700 distinct CDR3 sequences, around 6% seen once. This sample is drawn from a study of CD8 T cells in ankylosing spondylitis. General study results and limits: There were earlier reports of some motif variants in reactive arthritis synovial fluid and blood. Researchers reportedly found disease-linked clones significantly enriched in matched ankylosing spondylitis synovial fluid.

The receptor was isolated from a female donor with ankylosing spondylitis or in good health (not recorded which). Sequenced material: blood, either unsorted or a sorted T cell fraction (not recorded which).

CDR3 protein: CASSVEGGLSSYNEQFF. In DNA form, the CDR3 reads TGTGCCAGCAGCGTAGAGGGGGGCCTGAGCTCCTACAATGAGCAGTTCTTC. The chain links TRBV9 to TRBJ2-1; D tentatively fits TRBD1 or TRBD2 (6 bases each). The CDR3 sequence is 17 residues long. V lost 0 bases to trimming and J lost 0 bases, with 13 bases between them. CDR1 is SGDLS, CDR2 YYNGEE, per germline.